This TCR beta chain appears in the sequencing data of a study of T cell changes during pregnancy in multiple sclerosis. The CDR3 has 13 residues. Germline V CDR1 and CDR2: SQVTM, ANQGSEA. V lost 2 bases and J 1 base, leaving 8 bases between the germline ends. Some clones are missing from TCRdb's copy, which holds only in-frame ones; the method was immunoSEQ multiplex PCR. There are roughly 51,000 clones in the sample; roughly 92% occur only once, and around 5.5% lies in the top ten. The rearrangement links TRBV29-1 to TRBJ1-2; D is uncertain. This sequence originates from a female donor with multiple sclerosis, enrolled in a pregnancy study. The sample consisted of CD8+ T cells from peripheral blood mononuclear cells, taken before pregnancy. The CDR3 coding sequence is TGCAGCGTTGAACTGGCCCTTAACTATGGCTACACCTTC. It encodes CSVELALNYGYTF.